The 16 T cell receptor beta chains below were found in one sample sequenced in a study of cytomegalovirus exposure and HLA in healthy donors. With 60 Vbeta and 13 Jbeta primers, the PCR was carried out. TCRdb's copy holds only in-frame clones and misses some; the assay was immunoSEQ multiplex PCR. The profile covers fewer than 250,000 clones, with about 81% appearing a single time and approximately 4.8% taken by the ten largest. Sample: PBMCs. These receptors were collected from a man under 40 in good health and CMV-seropositive.

The chain has TRBV6-1 and TRBJ1-1; 10 positions match TRBD1. The CDR3 consists of 14 residues. The germline V gene has CDR1 MNHNS and CDR2 SASEGT. V lost 6 bases to trimming and J lost 3 bases; unmatched junction nucleotides: 4. CDR3 DNA sequence: TGTGCCAGCAGGACAGGGGGCACGGACACTGAAGCTTTCTTT. It encodes CASRTGGTDTEAFF.

The chain couples TRBV14 to TRBJ1-1; D gene unclear. Deletions cut 1 base from V and 0 bases from J, with 9 bases between. The CDR3 totals 15 residues. Germline CDR1 reads SGHDN; CDR2 reads FVKESK. The CDR3 here is CASSQAATLNTEAFF. The DNA of the CDR3 is TGTGCCAGCAGCCAAGCCGCTACCTTGAACACTGAAGCTTTCTTT. The full variable domain, rest sourced from reference TRBV14 and TRBJ1-1, is EAGVTQFPSHSVIEKGQTVTLRCDPISGHDNLYWYRRVMGKEIKFLLHFVKESKQDESGMPNNRFLAERTGGTYSTLKVQPAELEDSGVYFCASSQAATLNTEAFFGQGTRLTVV.

The chain carries TRBV9 and TRBJ2-3; 8 bases map to TRBD1. Germline V lookup: CDR1 SGDLS, CDR2 YYNGEE. Trimming removed 0 bases from V and 1 base from J; junction bases left unmatched: 7. This CDR3 has 17 residues. The CDR3 nucleotides read TGTGCCAGCAGCGTAGGTCAGGGGGCGTTTGGCACAGATACGCAGTATTTT. This encodes CASSVGQGAFGTDTQYF. The variable domain in full, with the rest retrieved from reference TRBV9 and TRBJ2-3, is DSGVTQTPKHLITATGQRVTLRCSPRSGDLSVYWYQQSLDQGLQFLIQYYNGEERAKGNILERFSAQQFPDLHSELNLSSLELGDSALYFCASSVGQGAFGTDTQYFGPGTRLTVL.

The chain links TRBV10-3 to TRBJ1-5, with no clear D. V lost 2 bases and J 6 bases, leaving 14 bases between the germline ends. The CDR3 is made up of 15 amino acids. Germline loops: CDR1 ENHRY, CDR2 SYGVKD. The CDR3 nucleotides are TGTGCCATCAGTGAGGGGCGGGGTTTAAGTCAGCCCCAGCATTTT. Protein sequence: CAISEGRGLSQPQHF.

This chain connects TRBV7-6 to TRBJ2-2; D is perhaps TRBD2 (5 bases). This CDR3 comprises 15 residues. V gave up 4 bases and J gave up 6 bases, with 15 bases separating them. Germline V gene sequence: CDR1 SGHVS, CDR2 FNYEAQ. CDR3 sequence reads: CASSSARTSAGELFF. As DNA, the CDR3 is TGTGCCAGCAGCTCCGCTCGGACTTCTGCCGGGGAGCTGTTTTTT.

V is TRBV6-5 and J is TRBJ2-5; TRBD2 agrees at 10 bases. This CDR3 contains 16 residues. The germline V gene has CDR1 MNHEY and CDR2 SVGAGI. The junction had 9 bases not matched to a gene; V was cut back by 4 bases and J by 4 bases. CDR3 amino acids: CASSLASGGARETQYF. DNA for the CDR3: TGTGCCAGCAGTTTGGCGAGCGGGGGGGCCCGAGAGACCCAGTACTTC.

In this sample, this clone turned up a few times. The rearrangement joins TRBV5-1 to TRBJ2-2; 14 bases map to TRBD2. Per the germline V gene, CDR1 is SGHRS and CDR2 is YFSETQ. The CDR3 covers 16 residues. V lost 4 bases, J lost 6 bases, and 5 bases stayed unmatched. The CDR3 is CASSLGTSGRPGELFF. The DNA of the CDR3 is TGCGCCAGCAGCCTGGGGACTAGCGGGAGACCCGGGGAGCTGTTTTTT.

This clone has just one count. J is TRBJ2-1 and V is TRBV15, with D perhaps TRBD2 (5 bases). CDR1 LNHNV and CDR2 YYDKDF come from the germline V gene (reference sequence). Trimming cost V 0 bases and J 8 bases, with 17 bases left between them. The CDR3 consists of 16 residues. CDR3 protein: CATSRDDSSWGDEQFF. In DNA form, the CDR3 reads TGTGCCACCAGCAGAGATGATTCGAGTTGGGGAGATGAGCAGTTCTTC.

The gene calls are TRBV5-6 and TRBJ1-2; the D is unclear. The CDR3 has 11 amino acids. Germline values: CDR1 SGHDT, CDR2 YYEEEE. With 5 bases removed from V and 11 bases from J, the gap between germline ends came to 13 bases. The CDR3 loop reads CASRRNRDYTF. The CDR3 DNA follows: TGTGCCAGCAGACGGAACCGGGATTACACCTTC.

The V and J genes are TRBV10-3 and TRBJ2-7, with 14 bases identical to TRBD2. The CDR3 totals 13 residues. Unmatched junction bases numbered 2, after V lost 6 bases and J lost 7 bases. Germline CDR1 reads ENHRY; CDR2 reads SYGVKD. The CDR3, as DNA: TGTGCCATCAGGGGACTAGCGGGAGAGGAGCAGTACTTC. Translated: CAIRGLAGEEQYF.

The chain is built from TRBV19 and TRBJ1-1; TRBD1 matches 10 bases. This CDR3 has 12 residues. Germline V gene data show CDR1 as LNHDA and CDR2 as SQIVND (reference sequence). The trim removed 10 bases at V and 7 bases at J, leaving 6 bases unmatched. The CDR3 reads CATTGGGIEAFF. CDR3 DNA: TGTGCCACGACAGGGGGCGGGATTGAAGCTTTCTTT.

This rearrangement joins TRBV5-1 to TRBJ1-5, with TRBD1 identical over 8 bases. V lost 3 bases and J lost 8; bases outside the gene matches: 10. Germline-derived CDR1 and CDR2 are SGHRS and YFSETQ. The CDR3 sequence is 15 residues long. CDR3 sequence: CASSYGTGDGEPQHF. The CDR3 nucleotides are TGCGCCAGCAGCTACGGGACAGGCGATGGGGAGCCCCAGCATTTT.

The CDR3 protein is CASSHTSGEYNEQFF. The CDR3 DNA reads TGCGCCAGCAGCCATACTAGCGGAGAATACAATGAGCAGTTCTTC. The genes are TRBV4-1 and TRBJ2-1; 8 bases are shared with TRBD2. Trimming cost V 3 bases and J 4 bases; bases outside gene matches: 5. In germline, CDR1 is MGHRA, CDR2 YSYEKL. CDR3 size: 15 residues.

V usage is TRBV18 and J usage is TRBJ1-6; no definite D call. The CDR3 spans 15 residues. With 4 bases removed from V and 1 base from J, the gap between germline ends came to 8 bases. The germline gives CDR1 KGHSH, CDR2 LQKENI. CDR3 bases: TGTGCCAGCTCACTTGAGGGTTCCTATAATTCACCCCTCCACTTT. It specifies CASSLEGSYNSPLHF.

This clone was seen more than once but under ten times. The V call is TRBV11-2, the J call TRBJ1-4; the match to TRBD1 covers 8 bases. Germline assignment: CDR1 SGHAT and CDR2 FQNNGV. CDR3 length equals 15 residues. Germline trimming cut 5 bases from V and 8 bases from J; bases unmatched to any gene: 10. CDR3 sequence: CASSPRGTGKEKLFF. CDR3 bases: TGTGCCAGCAGCCCCAGGGGGACAGGCAAGGAAAAACTGTTTTTT.

This chain connects TRBV7-9 to TRBJ2-7, with D uncertain. The germline V gene has CDR1 SEHNR and CDR2 FQNEAQ (reference sequence). V was shortened by 6 bases and J by 3 bases, with 15 bases between the two germline ends. The CDR3 is 14 residues long. As DNA, the CDR3 is TGTGCCAGCAGTTTCCCCGGCGGAAGCTACGAGCAGTACTTC. Protein: CASSFPGGSYEQYF.